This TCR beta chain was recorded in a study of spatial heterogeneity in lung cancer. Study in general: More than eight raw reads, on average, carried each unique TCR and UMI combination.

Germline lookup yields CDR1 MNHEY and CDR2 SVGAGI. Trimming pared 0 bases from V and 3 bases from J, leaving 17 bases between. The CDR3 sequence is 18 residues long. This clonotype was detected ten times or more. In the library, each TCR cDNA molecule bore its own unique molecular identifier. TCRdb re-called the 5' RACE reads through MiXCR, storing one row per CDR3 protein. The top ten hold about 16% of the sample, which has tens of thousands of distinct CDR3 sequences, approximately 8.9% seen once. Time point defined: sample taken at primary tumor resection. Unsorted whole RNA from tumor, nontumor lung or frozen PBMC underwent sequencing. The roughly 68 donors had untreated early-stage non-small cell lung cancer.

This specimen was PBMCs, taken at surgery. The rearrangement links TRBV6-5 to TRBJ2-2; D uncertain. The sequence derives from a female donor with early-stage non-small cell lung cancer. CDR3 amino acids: CASSYSDQSAVDTGELFF. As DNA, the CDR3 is TGTGCCAGCAGTTACTCCGACCAAAGCGCGGTTGACACCGGGGAGCTGTTTTTT.